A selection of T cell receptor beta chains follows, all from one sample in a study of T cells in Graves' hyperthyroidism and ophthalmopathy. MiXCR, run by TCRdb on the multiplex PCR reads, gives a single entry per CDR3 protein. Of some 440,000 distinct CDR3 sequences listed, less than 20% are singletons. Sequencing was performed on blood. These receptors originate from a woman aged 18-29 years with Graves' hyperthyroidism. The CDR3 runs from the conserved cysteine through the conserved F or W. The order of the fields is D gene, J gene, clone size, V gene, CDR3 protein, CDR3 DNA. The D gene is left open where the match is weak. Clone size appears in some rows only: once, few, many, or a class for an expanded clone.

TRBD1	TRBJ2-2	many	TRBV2	CASSADRENTGELFF	TGTGCCAGCAGCGCGGACAGGGAGAACACCGGGGAGCTGTTTTTT
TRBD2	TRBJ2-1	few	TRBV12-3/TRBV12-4	CASSSTSGRVSSSYNEQFF	TGTGCCAGCAGTTCGACTAGCGGGAGGGTATCGAGCTCCTACAATGAGCAGTTCTTC
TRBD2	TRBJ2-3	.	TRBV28	CASRWTSGVSTDTQYF	TGTGCCAGCAGGTGGACTAGCGGGGTCAGCACAGATACGCAGTATTTT
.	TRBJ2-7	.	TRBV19	CASSIGPSSYEQYF	TGTGCCAGTAGTATAGGGCCCAGCTCCTACGAGCAGTACTTC
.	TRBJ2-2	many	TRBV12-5	CASGLVQASFTGELFF	TGTGCTAGTGGTTTGGTTCAGGCGTCCTTCACCGGGGAGCTGTTTTTT
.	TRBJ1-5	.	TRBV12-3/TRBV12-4	CASSFKGGNQPQHF	TGTGCCAGCAGTTTTAAAGGGGGCAATCAGCCCCAGCATTTT
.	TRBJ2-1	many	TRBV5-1	CASSLLGGNEQFF	TGCGCCAGCAGCTTGCTAGGAGGCAATGAGCAGTTCTTC
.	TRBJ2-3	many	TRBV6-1	CASSYPIDYTDTQYF	TGTGCCAGCAGTTACCCGATCGACTACACAGATACGCAGTATTTT
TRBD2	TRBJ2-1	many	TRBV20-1	CSASSGRNDEQFF	TGCAGTGCTAGTAGCGGGAGAAATGATGAGCAGTTCTTC
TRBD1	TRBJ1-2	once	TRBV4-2	CASSQDLGGKFYGYTF	TGTGCCAGCAGCCAAGATTTAGGGGGCAAGTTCTATGGCTACACCTTC
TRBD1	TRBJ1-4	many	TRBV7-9	CASSLFGRGQRNEKLFF	TGTGCCAGCAGCTTATTTGGGCGGGGACAGCGTAATGAAAAACTGTTTTTT
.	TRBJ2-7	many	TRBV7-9	CASSPRTGYYEQYF	TGTGCCAGCAGCCCCCGGACCGGATACTACGAGCAGTACTTC
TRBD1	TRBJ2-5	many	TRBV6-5	CASSYNTGGAETQYF	TGTGCCAGCAGTTACAACACAGGGGGAGCGGAGACCCAGTACTTC
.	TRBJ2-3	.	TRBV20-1	CSASGRESTDTQYF	TGCAGTGCTAGCGGAAGGGAAAGCACAGATACGCAGTATTTT
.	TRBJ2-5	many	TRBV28	CASSTGDRPQYF	TGTGCCAGCAGTACCGGCGACAGGCCCCAGTACTTC
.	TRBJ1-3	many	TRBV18	CASSPPARGSGNTIYF	TGTGCCAGCTCACCACCAGCAAGGGGGTCTGGAAACACCATATATTTT
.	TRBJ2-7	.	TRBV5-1	CASSLIGSGYEQYF	TGCGCCAGCAGCTTGATTGGCTCCGGTTACGAGCAGTACTTC
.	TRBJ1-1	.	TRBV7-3	CATKTGNTEAFF	TGTGCCACCAAGACAGGGAACACTGAAGCTTTCTTT
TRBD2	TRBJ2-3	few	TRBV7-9	CANSSGLVGVDTQYF	TGTGCCAACAGCTCGGGACTAGTGGGAGTAGATACGCAGTATTTT
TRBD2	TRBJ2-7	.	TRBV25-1	CASSELAGEQYF	TGTGCCAGCAGTGAGCTAGCGGGGGAGCAGTACTTC
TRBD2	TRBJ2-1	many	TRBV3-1	CASSLLPLALPYNEQFF	TGTGCCAGCAGCCTCCTCCCACTAGCGCTTCCATACAATGAGCAGTTCTTC
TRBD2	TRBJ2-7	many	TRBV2	CASTRGTSGIGWYEQYF	TGTGCCAGCACCCGAGGGACTAGCGGGATAGGTTGGTACGAGCAGTACTTC
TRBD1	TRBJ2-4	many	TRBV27	CASSAGQGVDIQYF	TGTGCCAGCAGTGCTGGGCAGGGGGTAGACATTCAGTACTTC
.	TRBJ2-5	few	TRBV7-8	CASSSTDHHQETQYF	TGTGCCAGCAGCTCGACCGACCACCACCAAGAGACCCAGTACTTC
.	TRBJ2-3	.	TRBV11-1	CASSQVTSTQYF	TGTGCCAGCAGCCAAGTTACGAGTACGCAGTATTTT
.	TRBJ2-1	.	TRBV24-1	CATSDSGTQGPYNEQFF	TGTGCCACCAGTGATTCCGGGACTCAAGGGCCCTACAATGAGCAGTTCTTC
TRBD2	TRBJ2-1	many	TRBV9	CASSVGWSGGAGRDEQFF	TGTGCCAGCAGCGTAGGCTGGAGCGGGGGGGCTGGAAGGGATGAGCAGTTCTTC
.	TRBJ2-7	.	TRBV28	CASNQGSGYEQYF	TGTGCCAGCAACCAAGGTAGTGGCTACGAGCAGTACTTC
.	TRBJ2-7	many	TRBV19	CASSMGQDYEQYF	TGTGCCAGTAGTATGGGGCAGGACTACGAGCAGTACTTC
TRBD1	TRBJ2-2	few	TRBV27	CASSMTGEFDGELFF	TGTGCCAGCAGTATGACAGGGGAATTTGACGGGGAGCTGTTTTTT
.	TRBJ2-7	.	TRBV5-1	CASSLAGPSGEQYF	TGCGCCAGCAGCTTGGCAGGACCCTCGGGCGAGCAGTACTTC
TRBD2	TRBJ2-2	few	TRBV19	CASTPRTSGRATGELFF	TGTGCCAGTACCCCCCGGACTAGCGGGAGGGCCACCGGGGAGCTGTTTTTT